This entry is about one T cell receptor (beta chain). It lacks a known antigen. One base away there is no much larger clone; base qualities are not given. This sample is drawn from a study of T cell responses to AZD1222 COVID-19 vaccine (TCRdb year 2021). For the wider study: TCR sequencing covered about 230 trial participants: about 210 given two doses of AZD1222 and 26 given two doses of MenACWY control vaccine. Enrollment into the trials was organized by age into subgroups of 18-55, 56-69 and 70-plus years, and those subgroups contained about 160, 30 and 59 TCR-sequenced participants, respectively. Paper-wide results and their limitations: Participants were mostly white British and included more females than males, and it was suggested by the authors that clonal diversity may have been underestimated. Because no day 14 peak-response samples were available, the repertoires could be characterized only after the peak T cell response. Nearly half of unique spike-specific TCRs reportedly recognized epitopes outside regions mutated in the B.1.351 and B.1.1.7 variants. The 56-69-year group was small, and its depth increase did not reach significance, likely because of low power. The whole spike protein was spanned by vaccine-associated CD4 TCRs, and dominant responses were seen in regions 160-218 and 743-854. After two AZD1222 doses, both the breadth and the depth of spike-specific TCRs were significantly higher than at day 0 and than in MenACWY recipients. Only five to seven AZD1222 recipients were SARS-CoV-2 seropositive at baseline, limiting conclusions about previously exposed vaccinees.

The CDR3 covers 15 residues, taking in both the cysteine and the phenylalanine. Just the 45-base CDR3 DNA is kept, in frame starting at base 1. Trimming removed 7 bases from V and 3 bases from J; the gene matches leave 11 bases unexplained. CDR1 and CDR2 were assigned from the germline V gene (reference sequence) as LNHDA and SQIVND. The CDR3 regions of human TCRbeta chains were analyzed by immunosequencing. Under the source paper's analysis protocol: TCRs in the repertoires were compared against a reference library of SARS-CoV-2-specific TCRs that had been generated with the MIRA antigen-specificity platform. Breadth was defined as the fraction of unique TCRs that were SARS-CoV-2-associated, and depth was defined as the fraction of total T cells that were SARS-CoV-2-associated. Using the MIRA data, each spike-specific TCR was mapped to the spike region that the TCR reacts to and placed in a CD4 or CD8 class. Log10-transformed breadth and depth values were compared by one-way ANOVA with Sidak's multiple comparisons tests. Held by TCRdb, this immuneACCESS table contains in-frame sequences only and omits some clones. Under half of the omission traces to an unresolved V gene where checked; the cause of the rest is unknown. That table gives V, J and clone size, and the DNA gave D and trimming. This sample has about 150,000 clones in its table, and approximately 90% of those were observed once. The ten top clones hold around 1.1% of the sample.

The time point label, as the study defines it: about 28 days (+/-7) after the second vaccine dose. AZD1222 recipients with second doses at about 4 weeks or about 12 weeks were pooled, because spike-specific TCR depth and breadth did not differ between schedules. Vaccinee samples came from UK trials COV001 and COV002, including a single-blind randomized controlled phase 2/3 trial of AZD1222 (ChAdOx1 nCoV-19) in healthy adults. Trial participant PBMC samples were collected at day 0 and day 28 after the second dose for TCRbeta chain sequencing. The material sequenced was peripheral blood, taken 28 days after the second AZD1222 dose. This clonotype originated in an adult who received the AZD1222 COVID-19 vaccine. Recombination connected TRBV19 to TRBJ2-7, with 8 bases matching TRBD2. The CDR3 here reads CASKFAGGGNYEQYF. DNA sequence: TGTGCCAGTAAGTTCGCCGGCGGGGGGAACTACGAGCAGTACTTC.